This TCR beta chain was observed in a study of T cells after yellow fever vaccination. General observations from the study: CD4 and CD8 compartments shared a small share of clonotypes, likely from convergent recombination. Booster sampling recovered most clones from primary vaccination (approximately 96% CD4, approximately 88% CD8).

TCRdb passed the 5' RACE reads through MiXCR, listing each CDR3 protein once. The sample records around 340,000 distinct CDR3 sequences, around 12% being singletons. Many counts were recorded for this clonotype. Its antigen is unknown. The CDR3 loop spans 14 amino acids. The ends lost 8 bases at V and 1 base at J; junction bases unmatched: 8. CDR1 is SQVTM, CDR2 ANQGSEA, per germline. This sequence joins TRBV29-1 and TRBJ1-1; 9 nucleotides agree with TRBD1. The TCR comes from a man between 18 and 35 years old who received the YFV17D yellow fever vaccine. This sample comprised CD4+ T cells sorted from PBMCs, obtained 15 days after the yellow fever booster vaccination. The CDR3 loop is CSTIQGAENTEAFF. CDR3 bases: TGCAGCACCATACAGGGGGCCGAGAACACTGAAGCTTTCTTT. The entire variable domain, with the rest obtained from reference TRBV29-1 and TRBJ1-1, is as follows: SAVISQKPSRDICQRGTSLTIQCQVDSQVTMMFWYRQQPGQSLTLIATANQGSEATYESGFVIDKFPISRPNLTFSTLTVSNMSPEDSSIYLCSTIQGAENTEAFFGQGTRLTVV.